Below are 7 T cell receptor beta chains sequenced from a single sample in a study of T cells after yellow fever vaccination. One entry per CDR3 protein, called by TCRdb with MiXCR from the 5' RACE reads. The repertoire holds roughly 150,000 distinct CDR3 sequences, with roughly 8% as singletons. This material consisted of CD4+ T cells sorted from PBMCs, taken 5 days after the yellow fever booster vaccination. These receptors were obtained from a man aged 25-40 years who received the YFV17D yellow fever vaccine.

This clonotype was seen more than once but under ten times. The rearrangement uses TRBV12-3 or TRBV12-4 and TRBJ2-1; D is unclear. This CDR3 comprises 15 residues. V dropped 3 bases and J dropped 5 bases, with 14 bases sitting between them. The CDR3 sequence is CASSFRTPGHNEQFF. DNA of the CDR3: TGTGCCAGCAGTTTTCGGACCCCCGGACACAATGAGCAGTTCTTC.

Ten or more counts support this clonotype. The chain joins TRBV10-3 to TRBJ2-5, with 8 bases aligning to TRBD2. V shed 11 bases, J shed 4 bases, and the junction held 9 bases outside the gene matches. The CDR3 loop spans 13 amino acids. Germline V gene data show CDR1 as ENHRY and CDR2 as SYGVKD. The CDR3 DNA reads as TGTGCCCACGGGGGGGGTCCGCCAGAGACCCAGTACTTC. Encoded protein: CAHGGGPPETQYF.

This clonotype was detected a few times. The chain joins TRBV5-1 to TRBJ2-5; D is perhaps TRBD1 or TRBD2 (5 bases each). This CDR3 is built from 16 residues. Germline CDR1 is SGHRS and CDR2 is YFSETQ. With 0 bases removed from V and 1 base from J, the gap between germline ends came to 13 bases. The CDR3 is CASSLVSGRTQETQYF. CDR3 coding DNA: TGCGCCAGCAGCTTGGTATCGGGACGGACCCAAGAGACCCAGTACTTC.

This clonotype was seen only a few times. One end of the junction fails to match germline, which may point to a read error. The chain is built from TRBV20-1 and TRBJ2-7; 7 nucleotides agree with TRBD2. CDR1 and CDR2 from the germline V gene are DFQATT and SNEGSKA (reference sequence). CDR3 length: 18 residues. Here the CDR3 reads CSARDGPGRASGLYEQYF. The CDR3 DNA reads TGCAGTGCTCGAGACGGTCCGGGGCGGGCTAGCGGTCTCTACGAGCAGTACTTC.

This clonotype was recorded at least ten times. The CDR3, as DNA: TGTGCCAGCAGCTCCTCGAACACCGGGGAGCTGTTTTTT. This sequence encodes CASSSSNTGELFF. The chain is built from TRBV7-9 and TRBJ2-2, with D hard to call. The CDR3 is made up of 13 amino acids. Trimming stripped 4 bases from V and 0 bases from J, with 3 bases between. CDR1 and CDR2 (germline): SEHNR, FQNEAQ (reference sequence).

This clonotype was counted ten times or more. The rearrangement links TRBV7-9 to TRBJ2-1; D unclear. Trimming removed 4 bases at V and 16 bases at J, with 17 bases between. CDR1 is SEHNR, CDR2 FQNEAQ, per germline (reference sequence). The CDR3 sequence is 12 residues long. The CDR3 is CASSSLDRAPFF. CDR3 DNA sequence: TGTGCCAGCAGCTCGCTTGACCGCGCCCCATTCTTC.

In its sample, this clonotype was seen many times. The V gene is TRBV28, the J gene TRBJ2-1, with 9 bases that match TRBD2. The V segment lost 6 bases and the J segment 6 bases; nucleotides outside the gene matches: 15. This CDR3 spans 17 amino acids. Germline V gives CDR1 MDHEN, CDR2 SYDVKM. CDR3 residues: CASSPLKSSGRSNEQFF. For the CDR3, the DNA is TGTGCCAGCAGCCCCCTTAAGAGCAGCGGGAGGTCCAATGAGCAGTTCTTC. Full variable domain (missing parts from reference TRBV28 and TRBJ2-1): DVKVTQSSRYLVKRTGEKVFLECVQDMDHENMFWYRQDPGLGLRLIYFSYDVKMKEKGDIPEGYSVSREKKERFSLILESASTNQTSMYLCASSPLKSSGRSNEQFFGPGTRLTVL.